A selection of T cell receptor beta chains follows, all from one sample in a study of radiation and T cells in renal cell carcinoma. Sequencing used immunoSEQ multiplex PCR; TCRdb keeps in-frame clones, though not all of them. Of about 170,000 clones listed, 88% are singletons. The material was blood, obtained from a patient whose treatment included radiotherapy and nephrectomy. All receptors come from a woman aged 50 to 60 with renal cell carcinoma. Each CDR3 is given with its conserved first and last residue. D genes are given only for firm matches. For some rows the clone size is stated as once, few or many, or as a class when expanded; others skip it.

v_gene	j_gene	abundance	d_gene	CDR3aa	CDR3nt
TRBV29-1	TRBJ2-7	-	-	CSVSITGAYEQYF	TGCAGCGTTTCGATAACAGGAGCCTACGAGCAGTACTTC
TRBV6-5	TRBJ2-1	once	TRBD1	CASSSTGGNEQFF	TGTGCCAGCAGCTCGACAGGGGGGAATGAGCAGTTCTTC
TRBV7-8	TRBJ2-7	-	-	CASSSRRFSAQEQYF	TGTGCCAGCAGCTCTCGAAGGTTCTCTGCTCAGGAGCAGTACTTC
TRBV18	TRBJ2-1	-	-	CASSQEGEQFF	TGTGCCAGCTCACAAGAAGGTGAGCAGTTCTTC
TRBV29-1	TRBJ2-5	-	TRBD1	CSFGQGAGETQYF	TGCAGCTTCGGACAGGGGGCAGGGGAGACCCAGTACTTC
TRBV5-4	TRBJ2-3	-	-	CASSLGVSTDTQYF	TGTGCCAGCAGCTTGGGGGTAAGCACAGATACGCAGTATTTT
TRBV10-2	TRBJ2-3	-	TRBD2	CASSEYAGGTDTQYF	TGCGCCAGCAGTGAGTATGCGGGGGGCACAGATACGCAGTATTTT
TRBV6-5	TRBJ1-2	-	TRBD1	CASSLDRDGGYTF	TGTGCCAGCAGCCTGGACAGGGATGGTGGCTACACCTTC
TRBV5-1	TRBJ2-3	-	-	CASSARRVSDTQYF	TGCGCCAGCAGCGCCCGCCGGGTCTCAGATACGCAGTATTTT
TRBV6-1	TRBJ1-1	-	-	CASRFAEPPKAFF	TGTGCCAGCAGGTTCGCGGAGCCACCGAAAGCTTTCTTT
TRBV6-5	TRBJ2-3	-	-	CATRRTDTQYF	TGTGCCACCCGACGAACAGATACGCAGTATTTT
TRBV5-6	TRBJ2-7	-	-	CASSLAPGPIPYEQYF	TGTGCCAGCAGCTTGGCCCCGGGACCAATCCCCTACGAGCAGTACTTC
TRBV19	TRBJ1-5	-	-	CASSPDELGFSNQPQHF	TGTGCCAGTAGCCCCGATGAGTTAGGGTTTAGCAATCAGCCCCAGCATTTT
TRBV6-1	TRBJ2-7	-	TRBD1	CATGDRGYEQYF	TGTGCCACCGGGGACAGGGGCTACGAGCAGTACTTC
TRBV6-5	TRBJ1-3	-	-	CASSNVRGSGNTIYF	TGTGCCAGCTCCAACGTGCGGGGCTCTGGAAACACCATATATTTT
TRBV21-1	TRBJ1-1	-	-	CASSKQNRVNTEAFF	TGTGCCAGCAGCAAACAAAACAGGGTGAACACTGAAGCTTTCTTT
TRBV9	TRBJ2-3	-	-	CASSVELDTDTQYF	TGTGCCAGCAGCGTAGAACTAGACACAGATACGCAGTATTTT
TRBV2	TRBJ2-7	-	-	CASKRRDTTLGEQYF	TGTGCCAGCAAGCGTAGGGACACGACCTTAGGGGAGCAGTACTTC
TRBV29-1	TRBJ1-1	-	TRBD1	CSVNRGGNTEAFF	TGCAGCGTTAACAGGGGTGGGAACACTGAAGCTTTCTTT
TRBV21-1	TRBJ1-6	few	-	CASSKEAHSNSPLHF	TGTGCCAGCAGCAAAGAGGCACATTCAAATTCACCCCTCCACTTT
TRBV9	TRBJ1-3	-	-	CASSVSSGNTIYF	TGTGCCAGCAGCGTCTCCTCTGGAAACACCATATATTTT
TRBV30	TRBJ1-1	-	-	CAWSGGGIMNTEAFF	TGTGCCTGGAGTGGGGGGGGGATAATGAACACTGAAGCTTTCTTT
TRBV6-1	TRBJ1-5	-	TRBD1	CASRGDRDQPQHF	TGTGCCAGCAGGGGGGACAGAGATCAGCCCCAGCATTTT
TRBV19	TRBJ2-1	-	-	CASSITGENEQFF	TGTGCCAGTAGTATAACGGGGGAGAATGAGCAGTTCTTC
TRBV7-9	TRBJ2-7	-	TRBD1	CASSADRSSYEQYF	TGTGCCAGCAGCGCGGACAGGAGCTCCTACGAGCAGTACTTC
TRBV5-1	TRBJ1-6	-	TRBD1	CASSLYTLRDRGSPLHF	TGCGCCAGCAGCTTATACACACTCCGGGACAGGGGGTCACCCCTCCACTTT
TRBV6-5	TRBJ2-7	-	-	CASSYIGGSYEQYF	TGTGCCAGCAGTTACATCGGGGGATCCTACGAGCAGTACTTC
TRBV6-5	TRBJ1-1	-	-	CASREEGRRGTEAFF	TGTGCCAGCAGGGAGGAGGGGAGAAGAGGAACTGAAGCTTTCTTT
TRBV5-4	TRBJ2-1	-	-	CASSFSPDNEQFF	TGTGCCAGCAGCTTTAGTCCTGACAATGAGCAGTTCTTC
TRBV5-8	TRBJ1-2	-	-	CASSLRGYGYTF	TGTGCCAGCAGCCTACGGGGCTATGGCTACACCTTC
TRBV7-9	TRBJ1-1	-	-	CASSMRGGGTNTEAFF	TGTGCCAGCAGCATGCGGGGAGGGGGGACCAACACTGAAGCTTTCTTT
TRBV11-3	TRBJ1-1	-	TRBD1	CASSEPGGTEAFF	TGTGCCAGCAGCGAACCAGGGGGGACTGAAGCTTTCTTT
TRBV7-2	TRBJ1-2	-	TRBD1	CASSLGPGGNYGYTF	TGTGCCAGCAGCTTAGGGCCAGGGGGTAACTATGGCTACACCTTC
TRBV15	TRBJ1-4	-	TRBD1	CATNKGALDEKLFF	TGTGCCACCAACAAGGGGGCGCTTGATGAAAAACTGTTTTTT
TRBV6-5	TRBJ2-5	-	-	CASRPSVGKKTQYF	TGTGCCAGCAGACCAAGCGTCGGGAAAAAGACCCAGTACTTC
TRBV19	TRBJ2-2	-	TRBD1	CASNSGTANTGELFF	TGTGCCAGTAATTCCGGGACAGCGAACACCGGGGAGCTGTTTTTT
TRBV19	TRBJ1-5	-	TRBD1	CASSPDRGQNQPQHF	TGTGCCAGTAGTCCCGACAGGGGTCAAAATCAGCCCCAGCATTTT
TRBV11-2	TRBJ2-7	few	-	CASSPRRGAYEQYF	TGTGCCAGCAGCCCGCGCCGTGGGGCTTACGAGCAGTACTTC
TRBV12-5	TRBJ2-6	-	-	CASGLVPLYLGTSISGANVLTF	TGTGCTAGTGGTTTGGTACCTCTCTATCTCGGGACATCGATCTCTGGGGCCAACGTCCTGACTTTC
TRBV5-1	TRBJ1-2	-	-	CASGKGPGNYGYTF	TGCGCCAGCGGAAAGGGACCAGGGAACTATGGCTACACCTTC
TRBV6-5	TRBJ1-1	-	TRBD1	CASSGGQGIAEAFF	TGTGCCAGCAGTGGGGGACAGGGGATCGCTGAAGCTTTCTTT
TRBV5-5	TRBJ2-3	-	TRBD2	CASTLGGGVADTQYF	TGTGCCAGCACCCTGGGGGGGGGTGTGGCAGATACGCAGTATTTT
TRBV14	TRBJ1-2	-	-	CASSQEGPRWQGNYGYTF	TGTGCCAGCAGCCAAGAAGGGCCCCGCTGGCAGGGAAACTATGGCTACACCTTC
TRBV6-5	TRBJ1-1	-	-	CASSYSGHLNTEAFF	TGTGCCAGCAGTTACTCGGGACACTTGAACACTGAAGCTTTCTTT
TRBV5-6	TRBJ1-5	-	TRBD1	CASSLAAGGLGNQPQHF	TGTGCCAGCAGCTTGGCGGCAGGGGGCCTTGGCAATCAGCCCCAGCATTTT
TRBV6-5	TRBJ1-1	-	-	CASSYSGAGNTEAFF	TGTGCCAGCAGTTACTCTGGGGCGGGGAACACTGAAGCTTTCTTT
TRBV4-3	TRBJ1-1	few	-	CASSQEWTSLGTEAFF	TGCGCCAGCAGCCAAGAGTGGACATCGCTGGGCACTGAAGCTTTCTTT
TRBV7-8	TRBJ2-3	-	-	CASSPVGADTQYF	TGTGCCAGCAGTCCGGTGGGGGCAGATACGCAGTATTTT
TRBV9	TRBJ2-2	-	-	CASSVGGLNTGELFF	TGTGCCAGCAGCGTTGGGGGCTTAAACACCGGGGAGCTGTTTTTT
TRBV5-4	TRBJ1-1	-	TRBD1	CASSLDGGQGYTEAFF	TGTGCCAGCAGCTTGGATGGCGGACAGGGGTACACTGAAGCTTTCTTT
TRBV9	TRBJ1-5	-	-	CASSVMPSNQPQHF	TGTGCCAGCAGCGTGATGCCTAGCAATCAGCCCCAGCATTTT